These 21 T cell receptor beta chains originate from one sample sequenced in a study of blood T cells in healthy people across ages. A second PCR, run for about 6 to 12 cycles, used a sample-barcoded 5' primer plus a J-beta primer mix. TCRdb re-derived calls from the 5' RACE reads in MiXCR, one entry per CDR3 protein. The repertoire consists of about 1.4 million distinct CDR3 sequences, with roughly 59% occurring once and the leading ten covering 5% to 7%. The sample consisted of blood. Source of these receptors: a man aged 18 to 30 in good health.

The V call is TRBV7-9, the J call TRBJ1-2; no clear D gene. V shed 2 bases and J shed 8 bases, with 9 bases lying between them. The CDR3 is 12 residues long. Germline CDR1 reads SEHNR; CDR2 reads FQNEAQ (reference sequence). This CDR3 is CASSLSVEGYTF. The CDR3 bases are TGTGCCAGCAGCTTATCCGTCGAGGGCTACACCTTC.

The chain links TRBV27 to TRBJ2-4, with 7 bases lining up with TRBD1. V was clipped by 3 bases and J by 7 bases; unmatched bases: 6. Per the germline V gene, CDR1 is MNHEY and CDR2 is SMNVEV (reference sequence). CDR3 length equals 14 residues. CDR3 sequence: CASSLIGGQNIQYF. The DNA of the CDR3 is TGTGCCAGCAGTTTGATAGGGGGACAGAACATTCAGTACTTC.

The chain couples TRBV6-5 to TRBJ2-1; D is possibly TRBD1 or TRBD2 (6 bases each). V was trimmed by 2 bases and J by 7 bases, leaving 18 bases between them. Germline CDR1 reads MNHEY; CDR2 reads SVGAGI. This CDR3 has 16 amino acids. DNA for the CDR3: TGTGCCAGCAGTTACGGGGGGCCACACGTTCGGAATGAGCAGTTCTTC. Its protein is CASSYGGPHVRNEQFF.

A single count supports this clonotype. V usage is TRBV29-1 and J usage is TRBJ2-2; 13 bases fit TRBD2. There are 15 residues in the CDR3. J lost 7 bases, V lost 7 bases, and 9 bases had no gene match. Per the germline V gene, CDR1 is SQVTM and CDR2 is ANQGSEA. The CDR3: CSAGGLAGVVGELFF. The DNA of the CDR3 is TGCAGCGCTGGAGGACTAGCGGGAGTGGTCGGGGAGCTGTTTTTT.

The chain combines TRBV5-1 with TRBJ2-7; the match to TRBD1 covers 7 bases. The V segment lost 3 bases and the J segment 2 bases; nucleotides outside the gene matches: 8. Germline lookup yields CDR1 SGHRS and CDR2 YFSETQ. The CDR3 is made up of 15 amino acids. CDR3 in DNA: TGCGCCAGCAGCTCAATCCCGGGACAGCCCTACGAGCAGTACTTC. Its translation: CASSSIPGQPYEQYF.

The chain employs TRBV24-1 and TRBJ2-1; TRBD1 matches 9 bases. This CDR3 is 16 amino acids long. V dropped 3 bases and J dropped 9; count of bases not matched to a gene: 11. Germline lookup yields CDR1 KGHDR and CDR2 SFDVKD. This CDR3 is CATSDAQGAVIGEQFF. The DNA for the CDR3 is TGTGCCACCAGTGATGCACAGGGGGCGGTGATTGGTGAGCAGTTCTTC.

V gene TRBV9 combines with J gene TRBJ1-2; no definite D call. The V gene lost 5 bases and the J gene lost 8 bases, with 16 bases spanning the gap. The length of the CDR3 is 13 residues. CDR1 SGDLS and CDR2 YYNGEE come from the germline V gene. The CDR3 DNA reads TGTGCCAGCAGTGCTAGCGGGGTCAGCGGCTACACCTTC. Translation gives CASSASGVSGYTF.

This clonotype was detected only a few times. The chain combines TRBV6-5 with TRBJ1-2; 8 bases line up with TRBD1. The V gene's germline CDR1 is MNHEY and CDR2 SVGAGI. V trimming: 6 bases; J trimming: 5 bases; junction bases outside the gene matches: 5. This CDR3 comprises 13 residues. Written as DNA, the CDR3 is TGTGCCAGCAGGCCCGGGACAGGTTATGGCTACACCTTC. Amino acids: CASRPGTGYGYTF.

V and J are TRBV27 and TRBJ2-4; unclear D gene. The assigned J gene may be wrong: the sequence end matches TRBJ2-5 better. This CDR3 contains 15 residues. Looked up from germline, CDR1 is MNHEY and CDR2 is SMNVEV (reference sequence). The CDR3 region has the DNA TGTGCCAGCAGTTTCGAAGGCCAAGAAAGGCAGACCCAGTACTTC. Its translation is CASSFEGQERQTQYF.

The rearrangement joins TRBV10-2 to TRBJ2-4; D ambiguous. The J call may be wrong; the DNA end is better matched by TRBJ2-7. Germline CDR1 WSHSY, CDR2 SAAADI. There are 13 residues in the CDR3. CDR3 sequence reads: CASSESWVSEQYF. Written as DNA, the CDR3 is TGCGCCAGCAGTGAGTCGTGGGTAAGCGAGCAGTACTTC.

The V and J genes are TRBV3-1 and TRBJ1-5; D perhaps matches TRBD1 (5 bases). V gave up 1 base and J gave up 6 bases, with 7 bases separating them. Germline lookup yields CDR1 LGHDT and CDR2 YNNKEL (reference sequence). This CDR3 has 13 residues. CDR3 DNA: TGTGCCAGCAGCCAAGGGGACTCTCAGCCCCAGCATTTT. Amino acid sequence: CASSQGDSQPQHF.

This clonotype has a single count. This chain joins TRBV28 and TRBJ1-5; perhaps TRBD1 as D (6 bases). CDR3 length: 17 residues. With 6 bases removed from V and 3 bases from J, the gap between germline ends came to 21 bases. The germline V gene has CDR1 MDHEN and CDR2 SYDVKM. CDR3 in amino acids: CASSLTSGRGSNQPQHF. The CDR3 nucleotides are TGTGCCAGCAGCCTAACTAGTGGCAGGGGATCCAATCAGCCCCAGCATTTT.

The CDR3 DNA reads TGCAGTGCTGGGGAGGGGGGGGCGAGGAATGAGCAGTTCTTC. It yields the protein CSAGEGGARNEQFF. V and J are TRBV20-1 and TRBJ2-1; TRBD2 might be the D (7 bases). This CDR3 has 14 amino acids. Trimming took 5 bases from V and 7 from J, leaving 18 bases between them. Germline loops: CDR1 DFQATT, CDR2 SNEGSKA (reference sequence).

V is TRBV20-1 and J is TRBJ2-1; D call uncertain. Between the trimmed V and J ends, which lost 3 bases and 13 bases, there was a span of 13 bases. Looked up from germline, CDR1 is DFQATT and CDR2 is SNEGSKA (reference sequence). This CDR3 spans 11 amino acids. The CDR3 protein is CSARTPRRQFF. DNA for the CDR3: TGCAGTGCTAGGACTCCTCGCCGTCAGTTCTTC.

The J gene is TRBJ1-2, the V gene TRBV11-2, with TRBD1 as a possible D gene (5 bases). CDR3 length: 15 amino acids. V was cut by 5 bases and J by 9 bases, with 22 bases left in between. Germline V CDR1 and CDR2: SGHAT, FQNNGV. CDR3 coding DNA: TGTGCCAGCAGCCCCGATCAAGGGGCACTATCGCGCTACACCTTC. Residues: CASSPDQGALSRYTF.

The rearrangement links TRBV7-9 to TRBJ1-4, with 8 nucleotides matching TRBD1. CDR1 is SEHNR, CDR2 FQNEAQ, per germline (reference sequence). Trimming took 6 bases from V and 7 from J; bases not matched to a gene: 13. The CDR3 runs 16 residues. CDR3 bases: TGTGCCAGCAGTTCCTCCGCCCAGGGGGCAGGTGAAAAACTGTTTTTT. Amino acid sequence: CASSSSAQGAGEKLFF.

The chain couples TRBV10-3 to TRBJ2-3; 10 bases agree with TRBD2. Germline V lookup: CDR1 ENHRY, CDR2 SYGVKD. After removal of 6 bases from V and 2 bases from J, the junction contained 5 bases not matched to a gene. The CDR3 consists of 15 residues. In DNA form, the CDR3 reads TGTGCCATCAGGCCGGGACTAGCGATCACAGATACGCAGTATTTT. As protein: CAIRPGLAITDTQYF.

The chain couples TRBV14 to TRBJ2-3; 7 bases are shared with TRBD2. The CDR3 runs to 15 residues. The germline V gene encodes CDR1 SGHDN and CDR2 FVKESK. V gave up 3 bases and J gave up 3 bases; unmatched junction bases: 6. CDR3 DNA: TGTGCCAGCAGCCACCAGCGGGGTAGTACAGATACGCAGTATTTT. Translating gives CASSHQRGSTDTQYF.

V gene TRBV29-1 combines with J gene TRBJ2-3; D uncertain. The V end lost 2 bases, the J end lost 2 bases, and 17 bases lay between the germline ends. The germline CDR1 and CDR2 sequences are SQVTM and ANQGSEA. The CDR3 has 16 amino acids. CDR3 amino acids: CSVEFGWAELTDTQYF. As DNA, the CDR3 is TGCAGCGTTGAATTCGGATGGGCGGAACTCACAGATACGCAGTATTTT.

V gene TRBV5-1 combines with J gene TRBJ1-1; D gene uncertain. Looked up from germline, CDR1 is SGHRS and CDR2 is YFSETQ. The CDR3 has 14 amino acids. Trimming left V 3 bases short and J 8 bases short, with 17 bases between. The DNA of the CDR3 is TGCGCCAGCAGCTACCTCCAGAGTCAGGAAGAAGCTTTCTTT. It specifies CASSYLQSQEEAFF.

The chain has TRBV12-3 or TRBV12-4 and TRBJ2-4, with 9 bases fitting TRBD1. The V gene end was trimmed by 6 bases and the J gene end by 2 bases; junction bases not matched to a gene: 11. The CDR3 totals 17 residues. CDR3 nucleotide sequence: TGTGCCAGCAGCCTCCTCCCGGGACAGGGTACCAAAAACATTCAGTACTTC. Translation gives CASSLLPGQGTKNIQYF.